Here is one TCR beta chain with its context. J was trimmed by 1 base and V by 0 bases; bases with no gene match: 8. This CDR3 spans 18 amino acids. Germline V gene sequence: CDR1 SGHTA, CDR2 FQGNSA. This specimen comes from a study of blood T cell repertoires in COVID-19. Study background: Researchers got acute and convalescent COVID-19 samples from the United States, Italy and Spain. PBMCs, B-cell-depleted T cells, or T cells were the source of the cDNA or gDNA that made up the material.

In the authors' methods: Amplification of reference gene primers provided the estimated nucleated cell counts. Clones were sequenced by immunoSEQ multiplex PCR, and TCRdb holds only the in-frame ones, with some missing. Clone size and V and J calls were adopted from that table, with D and trimming inferred from the DNA. The sample comprises 25,000 to 30,000 clones, approximately 81% of which are singletons, and approximately 15% rests with the top ten. The TCR originated in a woman aged 55-75 years with acute or convalescent COVID-19. The chain carries TRBV7-2 and TRBJ2-5, with 10 bases fitting TRBD2. The specimen sequenced was peripheral blood. The CDR3 region is CASSLAPSGGPSQETQYF. The CDR3 DNA reads as TGTGCCAGCAGCTTAGCCCCTAGCGGGGGACCGAGCCAAGAGACCCAGTACTTC.